Presented here are 24 T cell receptor beta chains from one specimen sequenced in a study of shared clonotypes between healthy human individuals (dated by TCRdb to 2018 to 2021). Library preparation employed the immunoSEQ multiplex PCR assay. TCRdb stores this immuneACCESS table with in-frame sequences only. Part of the clones is absent; in the studies checked, under half of the shortfall reflects unresolved V genes, and no reason is known for the rest. The sample table lists nearly 1 million clones, around three quarters of them with a count of one. The ten largest clones capture approximately 1.5% of the sample. Material for sequencing was memory CD4+ T cells sorted from blood. In the paper's terms, the cell subset or site label means: CD45RA-negative fraction. These TCRs come from a man aged 18 to 29 in good health.

V usage is TRBV30 and J usage is TRBJ2-1, with D possibly being TRBD1 or TRBD2 (8 bases each). Germline V gives CDR1 GTSNPN, CDR2 SVGIG (reference sequence). CDR3 length: 15 residues. V lost 3 bases to trimming and J lost 8 bases, with 20 bases between them. The CDR3 region is CAWSRGHSGIDEQFF. CDR3 DNA: TGTGCCTGGAGCAGGGGGCATAGCGGGATTGATGAGCAGTTCTTC. The variable domain in full, completed from reference TRBV30 and TRBJ2-1, reads SQTIHQWPATLVQPVGSPLSLECTVEGTSNPNLYWYRQAAGRGLQLLFYSVGIGQISSEVPQNLSASRPQDRQFILSSKKLLLSDSGFYLCAWSRGHSGIDEQFFGPGTRLTVL.

Comment on this clone: The sample holds other DNA sequences that translate to the same CDR3. The chain recombines TRBV6-5 with TRBJ2-6; D not certain. V dropped 6 bases and J dropped 0 bases, with 3 bases sitting between them. The CDR3 has 13 residues. The germline V gene has CDR1 MNHEY and CDR2 SVGAGI. For the CDR3, the DNA is TGTGCCAGCAGCTCCTCTGGGGCCAACGTCCTGACTTTC. This codes for CASSSSGANVLTF.

A single count supports this clone. Other DNA sequences in this sample translate to the same CDR3. J is TRBJ2-5 and V is TRBV5-1, with D tentatively TRBD2 (6 bases). The CDR3 spans 13 residues. Trimming cost V 5 bases and J 4 bases, with 12 bases left between them. Germline V CDR1 and CDR2: SGHRS, YFSETQ. DNA of the CDR3: TGCGCCAGCAGTCCGGGACTTAGAGAGACCCAGTACTTC. As protein: CASSPGLRETQYF.

The rearrangement uses TRBV5-1 and TRBJ2-1; D gene uncertain. Trimming shortened V by 4 bases and J by 7 bases, and 12 bases separated the two germline ends. Germline V lookup: CDR1 SGHRS, CDR2 YFSETQ. The CDR3 has 13 residues. CDR3 protein: CASSQDLRNEQFF. CDR3 nucleotide sequence: TGCGCCAGCAGCCAGGATCTAAGGAATGAGCAGTTCTTC.

This sequence joins TRBV7-2 and TRBJ2-2; D gene uncertain. The CDR3 is 15 amino acids. Trimming cost V 5 bases and J 6 bases, with 16 bases left between them. Germline CDR1 and CDR2: SGHTA and FQGNSA. CDR3 loop: CASSPNFGSSGELFF. The CDR3 nucleotides are TGTGCCAGCAGCCCGAATTTCGGGTCCTCCGGGGAGCTGTTTTTT.

CDR3 DNA sequence: TGTGCCAGCAGTCAGGACAGTACCCACGAGCAGTACTTC. Amino acid sequence: CASSQDSTHEQYF. The chain combines TRBV5-6 with TRBJ2-7, with a tentative D call TRBD1 (6 bases). The CDR3 runs to 13 residues. Trimming removed 5 bases at V and 5 bases at J, with 14 bases between. Germline V gives CDR1 SGHDT, CDR2 YYEEEE.

Of note for this clone: Other DNA sequences within the sample encode an identical CDR3. This sequence joins TRBV18 and TRBJ2-7; unclear D gene. The CDR3 is 14 amino acids. Germline loops: CDR1 KGHSH, CDR2 LQKENI. The germline V and J ends were trimmed by 3 bases and 0 bases, with 9 bases remaining between them. CDR3 coding DNA: TGTGCCAGCTCACCTCCTGCACGCTCCTACGAGCAGTACTTC. It encodes CASSPPARSYEQYF.

To note about this clone: At the DNA level, this CDR3 is encoded by other sequences in the same sample as well. The chain has TRBV19 and TRBJ1-6, with D unresolved. The CDR3 totals 13 residues. V was clipped by 3 bases and J by 6 bases, with 6 bases between them. Per germline, CDR1 LNHDA and CDR2 SQIVND (reference sequence). The CDR3 is CASSISSNSPLHF. The CDR3 bases are TGTGCCAGTAGTATTTCAAGTAATTCACCCCTCCACTTT.

The chain recombines TRBV10-3 with TRBJ2-7; 7 nucleotides line up with TRBD2. The length of the CDR3 is 13 residues. Germline lookup yields CDR1 ENHRY and CDR2 SYGVKD. J gave up 4 bases and V 6 bases, and 6 bases lay outside the gene matches. The CDR3 protein is CAISRERGYEQYF. The CDR3 coding sequence is TGTGCCATCAGCCGGGAGCGGGGTTACGAGCAGTACTTC.

This rearrangement joins TRBV19 to TRBJ2-7; no firm D call. Trimming pared 6 bases from V and 3 bases from J, leaving 18 bases between. This CDR3 region has 15 residues. In germline, CDR1 is LNHDA, CDR2 SQIVND (reference sequence). The CDR3 region has the DNA TGTGCCAGTAGCCCCCTCGGAGATGTCAGCTACGAGCAGTACTTC. Translation: CASSPLGDVSYEQYF.

This chain uses TRBV19 with TRBJ2-1, with 9 bases matching TRBD2. Germline lookup yields CDR1 LNHDA and CDR2 SQIVND (reference sequence). The CDR3 runs 18 residues. The trim removed 5 bases at V and 6 bases at J, leaving 17 bases unmatched. The CDR3 protein is CASSAHRSGGFSGNEQFF. CDR3 bases: TGTGCCAGTAGTGCCCACCGGAGCGGGGGGTTCTCTGGCAATGAGCAGTTCTTC.

The chain links TRBV18 to TRBJ2-1; TRBD2 might be the D (5 bases). Germline CDR1 reads KGHSH; CDR2 reads LQKENI. The germline V and J ends were trimmed by 6 bases and 0 bases, with 15 bases remaining between them. The CDR3 loop spans 16 amino acids. The CDR3 sequence: CASSPGTAGSYNEQFF. CDR3 in DNA: TGTGCCAGCTCCCCGGGAACGGCTGGCTCCTACAATGAGCAGTTCTTC.

The chain carries TRBV11-3 and TRBJ2-1; D remains ambiguous. This CDR3 has 13 amino acids. Germline V gene data show CDR1 as SGHNT and CDR2 as YENEEA. The V end lost 2 bases, the J end lost 8 bases, and 10 bases lay between the germline ends. The CDR3 reads CASSLLADHEQFF. CDR3 nucleotide sequence: TGTGCCAGCAGCTTATTAGCTGACCATGAGCAGTTCTTC. Complete variable domain (other parts from reference TRBV11-3 and TRBJ2-1): EAGVVQSPRYKIIEKKQPVAFWCNPISGHNTLYWYLQNLGQGPELLIRYENEEAVDDSQLPKDRFSAERLKGVDSTLKIQPAELGDSAVYLCASSLLADHEQFFGPGTRLTVL.

The sample holds a few counts of this clone. This chain links TRBV5-1 with TRBJ1-5, with D perhaps TRBD1 (6 bases). Germline-derived CDR1 and CDR2 are SGHRS and YFSETQ. Trimming stripped 0 bases from V and 1 base from J, with 8 bases between. The CDR3 is made up of 15 amino acids. The CDR3 region has the DNA TGCGCCAGCAGCTTGGATCAGGGGAGCAATCAGCCCCAGCATTTT. Translation: CASSLDQGSNQPQHF.

A few counts support this clone. This chain links TRBV12-2 with TRBJ2-7; the D call in the table, TRBD1, was not verified against the DNA. TRBV12-2 is listed as a pseudogene. The CDR3 consists of 14 residues. The CDR3 DNA reads TGTGCAAGTCGGGCGTTGACAGGGGACGAAGAGCAGTACTTC. Translation: CASRALTGDEEQYF.

The chain employs TRBV11-2 and TRBJ2-1; tentative D call: TRBD2 (6 bases). Deletions cut 2 bases from V and 2 bases from J, with 13 bases between. In germline, CDR1 is SGHAT, CDR2 FQNNGV. The CDR3 sequence is 16 residues long. The DNA for the CDR3 is TGTGCCAGCAGCTTATATCGGACTACACCCTACAATGAGCAGTTCTTC. Translating it yields CASSLYRTTPYNEQFF.

J is TRBJ2-2 and V is TRBV19; D is possibly TRBD2 (5 bases). V shed 3 bases and J shed 0 bases, with 8 bases lying between them. The CDR3 spans 15 residues. The germline gives CDR1 LNHDA, CDR2 SQIVND (reference sequence). The CDR3 DNA reads TGTGCCAGTAGTATGTGGGGAGCGAACACCGGGGAGCTGTTTTTT. As protein: CASSMWGANTGELFF.

The chain recombines TRBV5-1 with TRBJ1-6, with D possibly TRBD1 on 6 matching bases. V was shortened by 4 bases and J by 7 bases, with 18 bases between the two germline ends. The CDR3 is 16 residues long. CDR1 is SGHRS, CDR2 YFSETQ, per germline. The CDR3 loop reads CASSGESGAGNSPLHF. CDR3 nucleotide sequence: TGCGCCAGCAGCGGTGAATCAGGGGCCGGGAATTCACCCCTCCACTTT.

Many counts were recorded for this clone. The chain recombines TRBV7-3 with TRBJ1-6; 9 bases fit TRBD1. Germline CDR1 SGHTA, CDR2 FQGTGA. The CDR3 consists of 15 residues. The ends lost 4 bases at V and 10 bases at J; junction bases unmatched: 8. The DNA of the CDR3 is TGTGCCAGCAGCTCTTTACCGGGACAGGGCTCACCCCTCCACTTT. This encodes CASSSLPGQGSPLHF. The variable domain in full, with the rest retrieved from reference TRBV7-3 and TRBJ1-6, is GAGVSQTPSNKVTEKGKYVELRCDPISGHTALYWYRQSLGQGPEFLIYFQGTGAADDSGLPNDRFFAVRPEGSVSTLKIQRTERGDSAVYLCASSSLPGQGSPLHFGNGTRLTVT.

This clone occurred many times. The chain joins TRBV5-1 to TRBJ1-4; a possible D gene is TRBD1 (6 bases). The CDR3 is made up of 14 amino acids. Trimming took off 4 bases at V and 5 bases at J, with 12 bases between the two ends. Germline loops: CDR1 SGHRS, CDR2 YFSETQ. Here the CDR3 DNA reads TGCGCCAGCAGCCCGACAGGTTCCAATGAAAAACTGTTTTTT. This codes for CASSPTGSNEKLFF.

The J gene is TRBJ1-6, the V gene TRBV11-2; D is possibly TRBD1 (6 bases). This CDR3 is 14 amino acids long. Trimming took off 8 bases at V and 7 bases at J, with 15 bases between the two ends. Germline values: CDR1 SGHAT, CDR2 FQNNGV. As DNA, the CDR3 is TGTGCCAGCTCCCAGGGGATGGGGAATTCACCCCTCCACTTT. Translated, it gives CASSQGMGNSPLHF.

The chain is built from TRBV30 and TRBJ1-6; D is possibly TRBD1 (6 bases). Germline values: CDR1 GTSNPN, CDR2 SVGIG (reference sequence). The length of the CDR3 is 16 residues. Trimming took 1 base from V and 2 from J, leaving 12 bases between them. The CDR3 DNA follows: TGTGCCTGGAGTGCCAACCGACAGGCCTATAATTCACCCCTCCACTTT. Translating gives CAWSANRQAYNSPLHF.

The chain links TRBV6-1 to TRBJ2-7, with a tentative D call TRBD1 (6 bases). The CDR3 runs 14 residues. The germline gives CDR1 MNHNS, CDR2 SASEGT. V was shortened by 2 bases and J by 2 bases, with 10 bases between the two germline ends. CDR3 nucleotide sequence: TGTGCCAGCAGTGAACAGGGGCAGACCTACGAGCAGTACTTC. Translation gives CASSEQGQTYEQYF.

This sequence joins TRBV19 and TRBJ2-7; the match to TRBD2 covers 11 bases. Germline-derived CDR1 and CDR2 are LNHDA and SQIVND (reference sequence). V lost 5 bases to trimming and J lost 2 bases; unmatched junction nucleotides: 2. CDR3 length: 14 residues. CDR3 sequence reads: CASSALAGAYEQYF. Here the CDR3 DNA reads TGTGCCAGTAGTGCACTAGCGGGGGCCTACGAGCAGTACTTC.